Below, 11 T cell receptor beta chains from the same sample are listed, as sequenced in a study of cytotoxic CD8 clonotypes in ibrutinib-treated CLL. This table comes from immunoSEQ multiplex PCR, and its TCRdb copy is limited to in-frame clones, with some not included. The table includes roughly 220,000 clones, over 65% detected once. Sequenced material: PBMCs, taken after 12 months of ibrutinib treatment. These receptor sequences come from a human donor with chronic lymphocytic leukemia.

With respect to this clone: Other DNA sequences of this sample code for an identical CDR3. V and J are TRBV6-5 and TRBJ1-5; 8 bases agree with TRBD1. Trimming cost V 4 bases and J 1 base; bases outside gene matches: 3. The CDR3 contains 15 residues. Germline CDR1 is MNHEY and CDR2 is SVGAGI. Here the CDR3 DNA reads TGTGCCAGCAGTTCAGACAGGGGAAGCAATCAGCCCCAGCATTTT. This codes for CASSSDRGSNQPQHF.

This chain joins TRBV27 and TRBJ1-5; a weak D match, TRBD1 (5 bases). This CDR3 has 14 amino acids. Between the trimmed V and J ends, which lost 6 bases and 2 bases, there was a span of 11 bases. Germline assignment: CDR1 MNHEY and CDR2 SMNVEV (reference sequence). In DNA form, the CDR3 reads TGTGCCAGCAGCGACGGACACCGCAATCAGCCCCAGCATTTT. It encodes CASSDGHRNQPQHF.

As to this clone: Other DNA sequences in the sample encode the same CDR3. The chain employs TRBV9 and TRBJ2-7, with 8 positions matching TRBD2. Per the germline V gene, CDR1 is SGDLS and CDR2 is YYNGEE. J lost 0 bases, V lost 0 bases, and 2 bases had no gene match. This CDR3 has 15 amino acids. CDR3 in DNA: TGTGCCAGCAGCGTAGGCAGCGGGAGCTCCTACGAGCAGTACTTC. It specifies CASSVGSGSSYEQYF.

The rearrangement links TRBV4-2 to TRBJ2-7; 8 positions agree with TRBD1. This CDR3 has 16 amino acids. The V gene end was trimmed by 4 bases and the J gene end by 2 bases; junction bases not matched to a gene: 10. Germline assignment: CDR1 LGHNA and CDR2 YNFKEQ. The CDR3 protein is CASSPTNQDRAYEQYF. The CDR3 DNA reads as TGTGCCAGCAGCCCTACTAACCAGGACAGGGCCTACGAGCAGTACTTC.

This sequence joins TRBV7-6 and TRBJ1-1; 8 bases are a match to TRBD1. The CDR3 length is 13 residues. CDR1 and CDR2 (germline): SGHVS, FNYEAQ. Germline trimming cut 3 bases from V and 11 bases from J; bases unmatched to any gene: 8. For the CDR3, the DNA is TGTGCCAGCAGCTTTACAGGGGGTCGAGATGCTTTCTTT. Protein product: CASSFTGGRDAFF.

The chain links TRBV7-2 to TRBJ2-2; D is ambiguous. Trimming took off 2 bases at V and 0 bases at J, with 10 bases between the two ends. CDR1 and CDR2 (germline): SGHTA, FQGNSA. This CDR3 comprises 16 residues. The CDR3: CASSLFGRTNTGELFF. The CDR3 DNA follows: TGTGCCAGCAGCTTATTCGGCCGGACGAACACCGGGGAGCTGTTTTTT.

The chain employs TRBV27 and TRBJ1-2, with no clear D. This CDR3 is built from 13 residues. V lost 2 bases to trimming and J lost 0 bases, with 4 bases between them. CDR1 and CDR2 (germline): MNHEY, SMNVEV (reference sequence). The CDR3 loop is CASSLGSNYGYTF. As DNA, the CDR3 is TGTGCCAGCAGTTTAGGGTCTAACTATGGCTACACCTTC.

This clone was counted a few times. In DNA form, the CDR3 reads TGCGCCAGCAGCTTGAACTCCTACGAGCAGTACTTC. This gives the protein CASSLNSYEQYF. The chain uses TRBV5-1 and TRBJ2-7; D is unclear. CDR1 is SGHRS and CDR2 is YFSETQ in the germline V gene. This CDR3 is built from 12 residues. Trimming removed 1 base at V and 0 bases at J, with 2 bases between. The complete variable domain, with remaining parts taken from reference TRBV5-1 and TRBJ2-7, reads KAGVTQTPRYLIKTRGQQVTLSCSPISGHRSVSWYQQTPGQGLQFLFEYFSETQRNKGNFPGRFSGRQFSNSRSEMNVSTLELGDSALYLCASSLNSYEQYFGPGTRLTVT.

Only one count was recorded for this clone. The V and J genes are TRBV5-6 and TRBJ2-1, with TRBD1 identical over 7 bases. The J segment lost 1 base and the V segment lost 0 bases, leaving 4 bases of the junction unmatched. CDR1 is SGHDT, CDR2 YYEEEE, per germline. The CDR3 runs to 16 residues. The CDR3 loop is CASSLANRGSYNEQFF. For the CDR3, the DNA is TGTGCCAGCAGCTTGGCTAACAGGGGTTCCTACAATGAGCAGTTCTTC.

The chain recombines TRBV7-2 with TRBJ2-3; 8 bases align to TRBD2. In germline, CDR1 is SGHTA, CDR2 FQGNSA. The V gene end was trimmed by 5 bases and the J gene end by 4 bases; junction bases not matched to a gene: 5. The CDR3 is 14 amino acids. The CDR3 nucleotides are TGTGCCAGCAGCCGGGGGGGGTGGTCAGATACGCAGTATTTT. It specifies CASSRGGWSDTQYF.

The chain couples TRBV2 to TRBJ2-1, with D perhaps matching TRBD1 (5 bases). V lost 2 bases and J lost 2, with 10 bases in between. Germline CDR1 reads SNHLY; CDR2 reads FYNNEI. The CDR3 contains 15 residues. The CDR3 DNA sequence: TGTGCCAGCAGTGAACTGCTAGGGGCCTACAATGAGCAGTTCTTC. It yields the protein CASSELLGAYNEQFF.